These 4 T cell receptor beta chains were all obtained from the same sample, sequenced in a study of immune cell composition in non-small cell lung cancer. Normal lung was sampled as far from the tumour as possible, at least 3 cm. TCRdb's copy holds only in-frame clones and misses some; the assay was immunoSEQ multiplex PCR. The table lists about 6,600 clones, 67% of them singletons. The specimen was non-adjacent lung tissue. Source of these receptors: a human donor with non-small cell lung cancer.

The chain links TRBV2 to TRBJ1-2; D is perhaps TRBD1 (6 bases). Trimming took off 6 bases at V and 6 bases at J, with 14 bases between the two ends. Per the germline V gene, CDR1 is SNHLY and CDR2 is FYNNEI. The CDR3 is 13 amino acids. CDR3 sequence (DNA): TGTGCCAGCAGGCTACAGGGTAGGGATGGCTACACCTTC. Its protein product is CASRLQGRDGYTF.

The chain couples TRBV6-1 to TRBJ2-7; TRBD1 matches 11 bases. Germline CDR1 reads MNHNS; CDR2 reads SASEGT. J was trimmed by 4 bases and V by 1 base; bases with no gene match: 12. The CDR3 is 18 amino acids. DNA for the CDR3: TGTGCCAGCAGTGAAGAAACACCGGGACAGGGGGTTGGGTACGAGCAGTACTTC. Translated, it gives CASSEETPGQGVGYEQYF.

This chain joins TRBV11-1 and TRBJ2-1, with a tentative D call TRBD1 (5 bases). V dropped 2 bases and J dropped 7 bases, with 12 bases sitting between them. Germline CDR1 SGHAT, CDR2 FQDESV (reference sequence). The CDR3 spans 14 residues. The CDR3 DNA follows: TGTGCCAGCAGCTTACTGTCAGGGCGTAATGAGCAGTTCTTC. Residues: CASSLLSGRNEQFF.

This rearrangement joins TRBV30 to TRBJ1-1; D unresolved. This CDR3 contains 15 residues. Germline assignment: CDR1 GTSNPN and CDR2 SVGIG (reference sequence). Between the trimmed V and J ends, which lost 2 bases and 0 bases, there was a span of 13 bases. CDR3 in amino acids: CAWSRLTVMNTEAFF. In nucleotides, the CDR3 is TGTGCCTGGAGTAGACTTACGGTAATGAACACTGAAGCTTTCTTT.